These T cell receptor beta chains were read from a single sample in a study of tumor-infiltrating lymphocytes in oesophageal squamous cell carcinoma. TCRdb re-analysed the PCR reads in MiXCR, keeping a single row per CDR3 protein. The table includes 19,000 or so distinct CDR3 sequences, 40% detected once. The specimen was blood. These receptors were collected from a male donor with esophageal squamous cell carcinoma. CDR3s leave out the opening cysteine and the closing phenylalanine or tryptophan. Fields, in order: D gene, V gene, J gene, CDR3 protein. A D gene is named only where the DNA matches it firmly.

>TRBD2|TRBV7-9|TRBJ2-1
ASSLGTSGIYEQF
>.|TRBV11-2|TRBJ2-5
ASSFRGLETQY
>.|TRBV7-4|TRBJ2-3
ASSFLRGTDTQY
>.|TRBV5-4|TRBJ2-5
ASSLELGGRETQY
>.|TRBV18|TRBJ1-3
ASSPLDGNTIY
>.|TRBV7-2|TRBJ2-4
ASSPELAADTQY
>TRBD2|TRBV29-1|TRBJ2-3
SVRTSGDTQY
>.|TRBV12-3/TRBV12-4|TRBJ1-1
ASSKTGNTEAF
>.|TRBV6-6|TRBJ1-6
DSSYSRDYEQY
>.|TRBV7-2|TRBJ2-5
ASSADWAEQY
>.|TRBV7-2|.
ASSLAGPTRTWVYEQY
>TRBD2|TRBV6-1|TRBJ2-7
ASSEASRVAGGIYEQY
>.|TRBV28|.
ASIPSAGYEQY
>.|TRBV28|TRBJ1-1
ASRGQLNTEAF
>.|TRBV27|TRBJ2-1
ASSLSSGGAVYNEQF
>.|TRBV6-1|TRBJ1-6
ASSEALHLYEQY
>.|TRBV12-3/TRBV12-4|.
ASTLGREAF
>.|TRBV5-6|TRBJ1-2
ASSLSLASNYGYT
>TRBD1|TRBV6-4|TRBJ2-5
ASSSDRDKTQY
>.|TRBV7-2|TRBJ1-2
ASSQRTGHLTNYGYT
>.|TRBV6-1|TRBJ1-2
ASRPNGGLGGYT
>TRBD2|TRBV3-1|TRBJ2-5
ASSPELEGLALKTQY
>.|TRBV7-9|TRBJ2-3
ASSLDTNTDTQY
>.|TRBV20-1|TRBJ1-2
SARSSGGAYGYT
>TRBD1|TRBV7-3|TRBJ2-1
ASSAGQGAISEQF
>TRBD2|TRBV12-3/TRBV12-4|.
ASSLARQLAGEQF
>TRBD2|TRBV7-4|.
ASSLAASLAGSYEQY
>.|TRBV24-1|TRBJ2-1
ATSDLEAVSNEQF
>.|TRBV3-1|TRBJ2-5
ASRGAREQY
>.|TRBV5-1|.
ASSYSATFGEQY
>.|TRBV9|TRBJ2-5
ASIGRIQETQY
>.|TRBV7-2|TRBJ1-5
ASSLERGGPQH
>.|TRBV7-2|TRBJ1-5
ASSLVAGEDQPQH
>.|TRBV19|TRBJ1-6
ASSMRGQGIH
>TRBD1|TRBV7-2|TRBJ2-3
ASSNRDRGLKDTQY
>.|TRBV11-3|.
ASSAGSYNEQF
>.|TRBV6-6|TRBJ1-5
ASSYNQGRDQPQH
>.|TRBV5-6|TRBJ2-5
ASSLVGAQETQY
>TRBD1|TRBV7-8|TRBJ2-1
ASSSQGWVRETLF
>.|TRBV6-1|TRBJ1-2
ASRDTGYGYT
>.|TRBV21-1|TRBJ2-4
ASSKGRTVAKNIQY
>.|TRBV9|TRBJ2-5
ASSVSAGQNKETQY
>.|TRBV27|TRBJ1-5
ASSLGDSNQPQH
>.|TRBV27|TRBJ2-7
ASSLFRGPTYEQY
>.|TRBV11-2|.
ASSPGQTQY
>.|TRBV7-9|.
ASSLGGSRNEQF
>.|TRBV10-3|TRBJ2-5
AISESDLDGETQY
>.|TRBV7-8|TRBJ2-1
ASSLGTNEQF
>TRBD1|TRBV28|TRBJ1-5
ASSPSTGSQPQH
>TRBD2|TRBV11-2|TRBJ2-5
ASSLGNSGLGSETQY
>.|TRBV28|TRBJ1-1
ASSAFATEAF
>.|TRBV12-3/TRBV12-4|TRBJ1-2
ASSLLAGGYT
>.|TRBV6-1|TRBJ1-3
ASSPPGFSGNTIY